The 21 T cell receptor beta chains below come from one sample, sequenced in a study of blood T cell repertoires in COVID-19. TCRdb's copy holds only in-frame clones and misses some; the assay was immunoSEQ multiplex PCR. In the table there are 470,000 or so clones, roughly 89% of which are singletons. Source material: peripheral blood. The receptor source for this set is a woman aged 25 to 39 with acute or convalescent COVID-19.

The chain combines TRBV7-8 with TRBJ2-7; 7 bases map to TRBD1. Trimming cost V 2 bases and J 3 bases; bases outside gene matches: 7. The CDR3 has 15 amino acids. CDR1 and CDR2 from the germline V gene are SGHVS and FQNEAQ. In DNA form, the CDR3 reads TGTGCCAGCAGCTTATCCCCAGGGGACAGCTACGAGCAGTACTTC. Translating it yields CASSLSPGDSYEQYF.

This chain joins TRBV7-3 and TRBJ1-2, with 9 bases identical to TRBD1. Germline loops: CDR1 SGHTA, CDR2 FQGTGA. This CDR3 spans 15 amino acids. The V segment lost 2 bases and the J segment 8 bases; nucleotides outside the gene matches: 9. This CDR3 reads CASSLRDRVLGGYTF. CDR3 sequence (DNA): TGTGCCAGCAGCTTACGGGACAGGGTTCTAGGAGGCTACACCTTC.

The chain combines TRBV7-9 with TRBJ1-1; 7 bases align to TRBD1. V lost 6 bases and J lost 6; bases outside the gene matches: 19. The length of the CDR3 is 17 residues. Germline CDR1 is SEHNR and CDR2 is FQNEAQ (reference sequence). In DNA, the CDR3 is TGTGCCAGCAGGGAATGGAGACAGGGTAATCTTTTGTCTGAAGCTTTCTTT. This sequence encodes CASREWRQGNLLSEAFF.

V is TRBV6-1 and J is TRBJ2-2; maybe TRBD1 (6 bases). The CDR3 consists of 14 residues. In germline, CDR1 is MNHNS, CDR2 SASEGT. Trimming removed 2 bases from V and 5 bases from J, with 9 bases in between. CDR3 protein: CASSELGGTGELFF. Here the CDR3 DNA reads TGTGCCAGCAGTGAATTAGGGGGAACCGGGGAGCTGTTTTTT.

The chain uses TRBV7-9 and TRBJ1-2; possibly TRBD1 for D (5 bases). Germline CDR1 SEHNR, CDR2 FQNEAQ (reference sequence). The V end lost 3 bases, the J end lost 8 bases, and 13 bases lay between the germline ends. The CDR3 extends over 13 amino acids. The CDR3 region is CASSFSGGVGYTF. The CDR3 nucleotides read TGTGCCAGCAGCTTTTCCGGGGGAGTCGGCTACACCTTC.

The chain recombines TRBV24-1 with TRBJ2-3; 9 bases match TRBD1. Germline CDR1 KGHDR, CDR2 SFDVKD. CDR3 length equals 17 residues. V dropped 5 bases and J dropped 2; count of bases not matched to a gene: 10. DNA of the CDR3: TGTGCCACCAGTGGCTGGACAGGGGACTATGACACAGATACGCAGTATTTT. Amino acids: CATSGWTGDYDTDTQYF.

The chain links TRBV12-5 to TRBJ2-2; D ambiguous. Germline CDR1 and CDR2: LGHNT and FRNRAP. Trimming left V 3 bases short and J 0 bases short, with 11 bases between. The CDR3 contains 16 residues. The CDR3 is CASGFRDNANTGELFF. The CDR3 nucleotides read TGTGCTAGTGGTTTTAGAGACAACGCGAACACCGGGGAGCTGTTTTTT.

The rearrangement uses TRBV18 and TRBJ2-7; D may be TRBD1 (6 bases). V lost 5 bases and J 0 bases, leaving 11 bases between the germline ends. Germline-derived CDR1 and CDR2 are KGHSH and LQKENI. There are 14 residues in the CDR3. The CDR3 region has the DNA TGTGCCAGCTCAGACCGGACAGCCTCCTACGAGCAGTACTTC. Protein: CASSDRTASYEQYF.

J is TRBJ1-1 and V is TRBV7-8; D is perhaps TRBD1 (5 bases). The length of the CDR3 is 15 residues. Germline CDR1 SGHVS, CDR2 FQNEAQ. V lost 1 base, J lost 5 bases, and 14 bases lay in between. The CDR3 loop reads CASSLGLTRGTEAFF. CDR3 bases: TGTGCCAGCAGCTTAGGGCTCACCCGGGGGACTGAAGCTTTCTTT.

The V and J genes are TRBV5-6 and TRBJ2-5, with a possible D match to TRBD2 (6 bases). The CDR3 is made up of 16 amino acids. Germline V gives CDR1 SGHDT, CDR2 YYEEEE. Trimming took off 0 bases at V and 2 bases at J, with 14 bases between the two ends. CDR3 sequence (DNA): TGTGCCAGCAGCTTGGTATCGCGGGGTTTTCAAGAGACCCAGTACTTC. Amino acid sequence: CASSLVSRGFQETQYF.

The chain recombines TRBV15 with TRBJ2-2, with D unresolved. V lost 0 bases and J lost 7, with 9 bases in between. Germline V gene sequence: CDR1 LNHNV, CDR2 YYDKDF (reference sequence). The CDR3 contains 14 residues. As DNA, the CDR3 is TGTGCCACCAGCAGAGACGGGTGGAGCGGGGAGCTGTTTTTT. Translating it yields CATSRDGWSGELFF.

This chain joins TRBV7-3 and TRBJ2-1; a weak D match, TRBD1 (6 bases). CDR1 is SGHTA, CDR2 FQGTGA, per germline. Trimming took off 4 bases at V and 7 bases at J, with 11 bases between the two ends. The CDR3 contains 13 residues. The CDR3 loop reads CASSSQQGNEQFF. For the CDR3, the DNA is TGTGCCAGCAGCTCTCAACAGGGAAATGAGCAGTTCTTC.

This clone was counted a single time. The CDR3 sequence is CASSLGGGARNEQFF. In DNA form, the CDR3 reads TGCGCCAGCAGCTTGGGCGGGGGGGCGCGGAATGAGCAGTTCTTC. V gene TRBV5-1 combines with J gene TRBJ2-1; 9 nucleotides match TRBD2. The CDR3 covers 15 residues. The germline V gene encodes CDR1 SGHRS and CDR2 YFSETQ. Trimming cost V 0 bases and J 7 bases; bases outside gene matches: 5.

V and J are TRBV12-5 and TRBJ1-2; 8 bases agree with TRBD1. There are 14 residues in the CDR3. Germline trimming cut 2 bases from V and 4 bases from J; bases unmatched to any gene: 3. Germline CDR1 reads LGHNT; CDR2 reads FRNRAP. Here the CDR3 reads CASGLRTGTYGYTF. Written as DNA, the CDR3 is TGTGCTAGTGGTTTGCGGACAGGGACCTATGGCTACACCTTC.

The CDR3 DNA is TGTGCCAGCAGCTTGGCCAACGCAGGGGAGACCCAGTACTTC. Translation gives CASSLANAGETQYF. This chain connects TRBV5-6 to TRBJ2-5, with a possible D match to TRBD1 (5 bases). The CDR3 extends over 14 amino acids. V gave up 0 bases and J gave up 5 bases, with 11 bases separating them. Germline values: CDR1 SGHDT, CDR2 YYEEEE.

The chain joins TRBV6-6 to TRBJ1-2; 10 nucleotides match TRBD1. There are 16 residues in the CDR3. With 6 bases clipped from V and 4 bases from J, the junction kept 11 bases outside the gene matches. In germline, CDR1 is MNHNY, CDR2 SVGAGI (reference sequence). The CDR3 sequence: CASRLHRTGGIYGYTF. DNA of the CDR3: TGTGCCAGCAGACTACACCGGACAGGGGGGATCTATGGCTACACCTTC.

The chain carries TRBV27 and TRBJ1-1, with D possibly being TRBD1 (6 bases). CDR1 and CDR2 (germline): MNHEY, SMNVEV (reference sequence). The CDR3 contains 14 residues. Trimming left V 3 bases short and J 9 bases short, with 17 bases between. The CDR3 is CASSFRAGALKAFF. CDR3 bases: TGTGCCAGCAGTTTTAGGGCGGGGGCGCTGAAAGCTTTCTTT.

CDR3 coding DNA: TGTGCCAGCAGGGACTTCCTAAGCACAGATACGCAGTATTTT. Protein sequence: CASRDFLSTDTQYF. J is TRBJ2-3 and V is TRBV6-5; D perhaps matches TRBD2 (5 bases). The CDR3 extends over 14 amino acids. Germline values: CDR1 MNHEY, CDR2 SVGAGI. The V end was cut by 6 bases, the J end by 0 bases, with 10 bases between.

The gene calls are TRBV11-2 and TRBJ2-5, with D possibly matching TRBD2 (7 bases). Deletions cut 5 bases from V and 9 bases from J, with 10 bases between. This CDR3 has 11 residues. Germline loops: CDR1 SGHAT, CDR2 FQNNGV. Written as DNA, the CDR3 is TGTGCCAGCAGCAAAGGGGGGGCCCAGTACTTC. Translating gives CASSKGGAQYF.

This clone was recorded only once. The CDR3 reads CAWSAGTGELFF. In DNA, the CDR3 is TGTGCCTGGAGTGCGGGCACCGGGGAGCTGTTTTTT. The chain couples TRBV30 to TRBJ2-2; D is unclear. The CDR3 runs to 12 residues. The germline V gene encodes CDR1 GTSNPN and CDR2 SVGIG (reference sequence). Trimming pared 1 base from V and 4 bases from J, leaving 4 bases between.

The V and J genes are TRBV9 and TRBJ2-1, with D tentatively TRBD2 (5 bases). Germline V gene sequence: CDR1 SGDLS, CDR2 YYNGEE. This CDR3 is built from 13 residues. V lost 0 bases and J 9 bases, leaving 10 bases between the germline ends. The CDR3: CASSVDAGGEQFF. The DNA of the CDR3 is TGTGCCAGCAGCGTAGATGCGGGCGGTGAGCAGTTCTTC.